The 22 T cell receptor beta chains reported below all come from one sample, sequenced in a study of cytomegalovirus exposure and HLA in healthy donors. Researchers ran the PCR with 60 Vbeta and 13 Jbeta primers. Profiling relied on immunoSEQ multiplex PCR, and the TCRdb table lists in-frame clones only, not all of them. The repertoire holds about 120,000 clones, with 81% as singletons. Sequences were obtained from PBMCs. The origin of the receptors is a young woman in good health and CMV-seronegative.

The V call is TRBV19, the J call TRBJ2-2; 12 nucleotides line up with TRBD2. The CDR3 covers 16 residues. Germline loops: CDR1 LNHDA, CDR2 SQIVND (reference sequence). The V gene end was trimmed by 4 bases and the J gene end by 4 bases; junction bases not matched to a gene: 4. The CDR3 reads CASSKGLAGFTGELFF. CDR3 DNA sequence: TGTGCCAGTAGTAAGGGACTAGCGGGTTTCACCGGGGAGCTGTTTTTT.

The V and J genes are TRBV7-9 and TRBJ2-7; 8 nucleotides match TRBD2. The CDR3 sequence is 14 residues long. Germline V lookup: CDR1 SEHNR, CDR2 FQNEAQ (reference sequence). The V and J ends lost 5 bases and 4 bases, in that order; junction bases with no gene match: 7. The CDR3 bases are TGTGCCAGCAGCGCGCCCGGGGGGGCTTACGAGCAGTACTTC. Protein sequence: CASSAPGGAYEQYF.

The chain is built from TRBV27 and TRBJ1-4; D is undetermined. The CDR3 covers 13 residues. CDR1 and CDR2 (germline): MNHEY, SMNVEV (reference sequence). V lost 1 base and J 7 bases, leaving 7 bases between the germline ends. DNA for the CDR3: TGTGCCAGCAGTTTATACCCGGGTGAAAAACTGTTTTTT. Amino acids: CASSLYPGEKLFF. The full variable domain, in which reference TRBV27 and TRBJ1-4 provide the parts outside the CDR3, is EAQVTQNPRYLITVTGKKLTVTCSQNMNHEYMSWYRQDPGLGLRQIYYSMNVEVTDKGDVPEGYKVSRKEKRNFPLILESPSPNQTSLYFCASSLYPGEKLFFGSGTQLSVL.

V is TRBV5-1 and J is TRBJ1-2, with 7 bases matching TRBD1. This CDR3 is 15 amino acids long. The V and J ends lost 0 bases and 8 bases, in that order; junction bases with no gene match: 10. CDR1 is SGHRS and CDR2 is YFSETQ in the germline V gene. CDR3 protein: CASSLEGGAYRGYTF. DNA for the CDR3: TGCGCCAGCAGCTTGGAAGGGGGCGCTTATAGGGGCTACACCTTC.

A word on this clone: At one boundary the junction diverges from the germline segment, which might be a read error. This chain connects TRBV14 to TRBJ1-1; no clear D gene. The CDR3 runs 13 residues. The germline V gene has CDR1 SGHDN and CDR2 FVKESK. CDR3 residues: CASNQDVRRVAFF. CDR3 DNA sequence: TGTGCCAGCAACCAAGATGTCCGCCGGGTAGCTTTCTTT.

This clone was observed a handful of times. The chain combines TRBV7-8 with TRBJ2-5, with 11 bases fitting TRBD2. The CDR3 spans 16 residues. Germline values: CDR1 SGHVS, CDR2 FQNEAQ. J was trimmed by 4 bases and V by 1 base; bases with no gene match: 5. The CDR3 sequence is CASSLVRLAGRETQYF. In DNA form, the CDR3 reads TGTGCCAGCAGCTTAGTTAGACTAGCGGGACGAGAGACCCAGTACTTC.

The chain links TRBV4-3 to TRBJ2-1, with 7 bases aligning to TRBD2. The trim removed 1 base at V and 10 bases at J, leaving 1 base unmatched. Germline CDR1 is LGHNA and CDR2 is YSLEER. This CDR3 contains 12 residues. In DNA form, the CDR3 reads TGCGCCAGCAGCCAAGTAGCGGGCGAGCAGTTCTTC. It is translated as CASSQVAGEQFF.

V is TRBV7-9 and J is TRBJ2-2; TRBD1 matches at 11 bases. J lost 4 bases, V lost 3 bases, and 1 base had no gene match. The CDR3 totals 15 residues. Germline lookup yields CDR1 SEHNR and CDR2 FQNEAQ (reference sequence). The CDR3 spells CASSLGQGVTGELFF. CDR3 coding DNA: TGTGCCAGCAGCTTGGGACAGGGGGTCACCGGGGAGCTGTTTTTT.

The chain recombines TRBV15 with TRBJ2-7; TRBD2 matches at 11 bases. Per the germline V gene, CDR1 is LNHNV and CDR2 is YYDKDF (reference sequence). After removal of 3 bases from V and 2 bases from J, the junction contained 18 bases not matched to a gene. This CDR3 is 20 amino acids long. The DNA of the CDR3 is TGTGCCACCAGCAGTAAGGAAATATTGACTAGCGGGACGGTTGCCTACGAGCAGTACTTC. It yields the protein CATSSKEILTSGTVAYEQYF.

The chain combines TRBV7-6 with TRBJ1-3, with TRBD1 matching over 11 bases. Germline trimming cut 5 bases from V and 4 bases from J; bases unmatched to any gene: 10. The CDR3 extends over 17 amino acids. The germline V gene encodes CDR1 SGHVS and CDR2 FNYEAQ. The CDR3 reads CASSPTLDRGLGNTIYF. CDR3 coding DNA: TGTGCCAGCAGCCCCACCTTGGACAGGGGGCTCGGAAACACCATATATTTT.

This clone has a handful of counts. The chain uses TRBV27 and TRBJ2-1; 13 nucleotides align to TRBD2. The ends lost 4 bases at V and 7 bases at J; junction bases unmatched: 4. The germline V gene encodes CDR1 MNHEY and CDR2 SMNVEV (reference sequence). The CDR3 has 15 amino acids. CDR3 sequence: CASSSTSGGKNEQFF. In DNA form, the CDR3 reads TGTGCCAGCAGTTCGACTAGCGGGGGGAAGAATGAGCAGTTCTTC.

Comment on this clone: The junction departs from germline at one end; a sequencing error may be responsible. The rearrangement uses TRBV4-2 and TRBJ1-4; 8 bases fit TRBD1. CDR1 is LGHNA and CDR2 is YNFKEQ in the germline V gene. CDR3 length: 16 amino acids. CDR3 protein: CASSKDQGAADEKLFF. The CDR3 nucleotides read TGTGCCAGCAGCAAAGACCAGGGGGCCGCCGATGAAAAACTGTTTTTT.

The chain joins TRBV7-9 to TRBJ1-1; D is unresolved. The germline V gene has CDR1 SEHNR and CDR2 FQNEAQ (reference sequence). V dropped 5 bases and J dropped 3 bases, with 7 bases sitting between them. The length of the CDR3 is 12 residues. CDR3 sequence: CASSHRDTEAFF. The CDR3 nucleotides are TGTGCCAGCAGCCACCGAGACACTGAAGCTTTCTTT.

V usage is TRBV11-2 and J usage is TRBJ1-2; D uncertain. Germline assignment: CDR1 SGHAT and CDR2 FQNNGV. The length of the CDR3 is 12 residues. Trimming took off 11 bases at V and 0 bases at J, with 10 bases between the two ends. Written as DNA, the CDR3 is TGTGCCGTTGGCAGATCTAACTATGGCTACACCTTC. It codes for CAVGRSNYGYTF.

In DNA form, the CDR3 reads TGTGCCAGCAGCGGGGACTTGGAGACCCAGTACTTC. It specifies CASSGDLETQYF. The chain links TRBV7-9 to TRBJ2-5; D is perhaps TRBD2 (6 bases). The CDR3 has 12 amino acids. The V gene's germline CDR1 is SEHNR and CDR2 FQNEAQ (reference sequence). The V end lost 5 bases, the J end lost 5 bases, and 9 bases lay between the germline ends.

This chain links TRBV10-3 with TRBJ2-7; TRBD1 aligns across 10 bases. The V gene's germline CDR1 is ENHRY and CDR2 SYGVKD. The CDR3 covers 16 residues. With 10 bases clipped from V and 0 bases from J, the junction kept 12 bases outside the gene matches. In DNA, the CDR3 is TGTGCCAGCCTAACGGTCGGGACAGGGGCCTCCTACGAGCAGTACTTC. Translation: CASLTVGTGASYEQYF.

The chain couples TRBV7-3 to TRBJ2-2; 15 bases fit TRBD2. The germline V gene has CDR1 SGHTA and CDR2 FQGTGA. The CDR3 loop spans 18 amino acids. With 3 bases clipped from V and 5 bases from J, the junction kept 7 bases outside the gene matches. The CDR3 DNA follows: TGTGCCAGCAGCTTCCCGGGACTAGCGGGAGGAATTACCGGGGAGCTGTTTTTT. This encodes CASSFPGLAGGITGELFF. Variable domain in full (rest from reference TRBV7-3 and TRBJ2-2): GAGVSQTPSNKVTEKGKYVELRCDPISGHTALYWYRQSLGQGPEFLIYFQGTGAADDSGLPNDRFFAVRPEGSVSTLKIQRTERGDSAVYLCASSFPGLAGGITGELFFGEGSRLTVL.

V gene TRBV9 combines with J gene TRBJ2-5; 7 positions match TRBD2. V was clipped by 3 bases and J by 5 bases; unmatched bases: 7. Germline V gives CDR1 SGDLS, CDR2 YYNGEE. The CDR3 extends over 14 amino acids. This CDR3 reads CASSESSGPETQYF. As DNA, the CDR3 is TGTGCCAGCAGCGAATCTAGCGGTCCGGAGACCCAGTACTTC.

V usage is TRBV10-3 and J usage is TRBJ2-2; the D gene is possibly TRBD2 (6 bases). The ends were cut back, 8 bases at V and 0 bases at J, with 16 bases in the middle. From germline, CDR1 is ENHRY and CDR2 SYGVKD. The CDR3 runs 16 residues. The CDR3 nucleotides read TGTGCCATCGGAGCCTCTAGCGCCGCGAACACCGGGGAGCTGTTTTTT. Its translation is CAIGASSAANTGELFF.

The V and J genes are TRBV11-2 and TRBJ2-1; 15 bases map to TRBD2. The CDR3 is 19 residues long. Trimming at V came to 1 base and at J to 9 bases, leaving 13 bases not matched to a gene. Germline CDR1 and CDR2: SGHAT and FQNNGV. The CDR3: CASSLVGRTSGRVGGEQFF. The CDR3 bases are TGTGCCAGCAGCTTAGTAGGGAGGACTAGCGGGAGGGTAGGGGGTGAGCAGTTCTTC.

The chain carries TRBV4-2 and TRBJ2-1; 9 bases line up with TRBD2. Germline V gene sequence: CDR1 LGHNA, CDR2 YNFKEQ. The V and J ends lost 1 base and 5 bases, in that order; junction bases with no gene match: 6. The CDR3 has 16 amino acids. CDR3 protein: CASSQGSSGKNNEQFF. The CDR3, as DNA: TGTGCCAGCAGCCAAGGGTCTAGCGGGAAAAACAATGAGCAGTTCTTC.

This sequence joins TRBV5-1 and TRBJ2-4, with 8 positions matching TRBD1. The CDR3 totals 13 residues. In germline, CDR1 is SGHRS, CDR2 YFSETQ. The V gene end was trimmed by 4 bases and the J gene end by 5 bases; junction bases not matched to a gene: 2. CDR3 sequence (DNA): TGCGCCAGCAGCGAACAGGGGGAAAACATTCAGTACTTC. This encodes CASSEQGENIQYF.